The 32 T cell receptor beta chains presented below share a single source sample, sequenced in a study of blood T cell repertoires in COVID-19. TCRdb's copy holds only in-frame clones and misses some; the assay was immunoSEQ multiplex PCR. The data show 150,000 to 200,000 clones, around 80% seen once. Sequencing was done on a sample of peripheral blood. These receptor sequences come from a woman in her 70s with acute or convalescent COVID-19.

In this sample, this clone turned up a few times. V and J are TRBV6-5 and TRBJ1-1, with 8 bases lining up with TRBD1. The CDR3 spans 14 residues. V shed 6 bases, J shed 3 bases, and the junction held 6 bases outside the gene matches. Germline V gene data show CDR1 as MNHEY and CDR2 as SVGAGI. CDR3 amino acids: CASSKTGVYTEAFF. As DNA, the CDR3 is TGTGCCAGCAGCAAGACAGGGGTATACACTGAAGCTTTCTTT.

V is TRBV7-9 and J is TRBJ1-4; 7 bases map to TRBD1. Germline lookup yields CDR1 SEHNR and CDR2 FQNEAQ (reference sequence). The CDR3 loop spans 15 amino acids. V was clipped by 5 bases and J by 3 bases; unmatched bases: 6. The CDR3 here is CASSHGDSANEKLFF. The CDR3 nucleotides are TGTGCCAGCAGCCATGGGGACAGCGCTAATGAAAAACTGTTTTTT.

The chain uses TRBV7-3 and TRBJ2-7; TRBD2 matches 8 bases. With 1 base clipped from V and 3 bases from J, the junction kept 5 bases outside the gene matches. The germline V gene encodes CDR1 SGHTA and CDR2 FQGTGA. There are 15 residues in the CDR3. The CDR3 reads CASSLNGGALYEQYF. CDR3 in DNA: TGTGCCAGCAGCTTAAACGGGGGGGCTCTCTACGAGCAGTACTTC.

In its sample, this clone was seen many times. The chain has TRBV7-2 and TRBJ1-1; no reliable D call. Trimming left V 2 bases short and J 1 base short, with 5 bases between. CDR1 and CDR2 (germline): SGHTA, FQGNSA. CDR3 length: 13 amino acids. The CDR3: CASSLSQNTEAFF. The CDR3 bases are TGTGCCAGCAGCTTAAGCCAGAACACTGAAGCTTTCTTT.

This clone has only one observation. This sequence joins TRBV6-2 or TRBV6-3 and TRBJ2-7; TRBD2 aligns across 7 bases. Trimming took 5 bases from V and 4 from J; bases not matched to a gene: 11. CDR1 and CDR2 from the germline V gene are MNHEY and SVGEGT. CDR3 size: 15 residues. For the CDR3, the DNA is TGTGCCAGCAGTCGTCTAGCGGAGGCAAAGTACGAGCAGTACTTC. Translating gives CASSRLAEAKYEQYF.

The rearrangement uses TRBV5-5 and TRBJ1-2, with a tentative D call TRBD1 (5 bases). Trimming took 1 base from V and 4 from J, leaving 8 bases between them. Germline V gives CDR1 SGHKS, CDR2 YYEKEE (reference sequence). The CDR3 covers 13 residues. This chain's CDR3 is CASSLQGGYGYTF. The DNA of the CDR3 is TGTGCCAGCAGCTTGCAGGGAGGCTATGGCTACACCTTC.

As concerns this clone: The same CDR3 also results from other DNA sequences found in this sample. This chain uses TRBV7-9 with TRBJ1-2; 7 bases are a match to TRBD1. The CDR3 is 12 amino acids. The germline V gene encodes CDR1 SEHNR and CDR2 FQNEAQ (reference sequence). The V gene end was trimmed by 5 bases and the J gene end by 7 bases; junction bases not matched to a gene: 4. The DNA for the CDR3 is TGTGCCAGCAGCAGGCAGGGGGGTGGCTACACCTTC. Protein sequence: CASSRQGGGYTF.

The chain combines TRBV19 with TRBJ2-4; 13 nucleotides agree with TRBD2. The ends lost 7 bases at V and 1 base at J; junction bases unmatched: 10. Germline CDR1 LNHDA, CDR2 SQIVND (reference sequence). CDR3 length: 18 amino acids. The CDR3 DNA sequence: TGTGCCAGTACCTGGACTAGCGGGGGCCGTCATGCCAAAAACATTCAGTACTTC. Protein: CASTWTSGGRHAKNIQYF.

The rearrangement links TRBV6-5 to TRBJ2-7; tentatively, D is TRBD2 (5 bases). CDR1 is MNHEY, CDR2 SVGAGI, per germline. This CDR3 is built from 14 residues. V was shortened by 8 bases and J by 2 bases, with 16 bases between the two germline ends. CDR3 sequence reads: CASGASGLTYEQYF. DNA of the CDR3: TGTGCCAGCGGCGCGAGCGGCCTCACCTACGAGCAGTACTTC.

The genes are TRBV7-3 and TRBJ2-3; 7 bases map to TRBD2. In germline, CDR1 is SGHTA, CDR2 FQGTGA. V dropped 5 bases and J dropped 2; count of bases not matched to a gene: 7. The CDR3 is 15 residues long. This CDR3 reads CASSLRGVDTDTQYF. As DNA, the CDR3 is TGTGCCAGCAGCCTACGGGGGGTTGACACAGATACGCAGTATTTT.

This clone is a singleton in its sample. The chain links TRBV3-1 (or the pseudogene TRBV3-2) to TRBJ1-2; TRBD1 is a possible D gene (6 bases). Germline V gene data show CDR1 as LGHDT and CDR2 as YNNKEL (reference sequence). Trimming cost V 1 base and J 0 bases, with 9 bases left between them. CDR3 length: 15 residues. CDR3 DNA sequence: TGTGCCAGCAGCCAAGGGGGGACAACTAACTATGGCTACACCTTC. As protein: CASSQGGTTNYGYTF.

This clone came up a few times. This chain links TRBV4-3 with TRBJ2-5; TRBD2 matches at 8 bases. Germline trimming cut 1 base from V and 1 base from J; bases unmatched to any gene: 8. Germline V gene sequence: CDR1 LGHNA, CDR2 YSLEER. This CDR3 spans 17 amino acids. The CDR3 sequence is CASSQGAWRGVQETQYF. The CDR3 nucleotides are TGCGCCAGCAGCCAAGGTGCATGGCGGGGGGTCCAAGAGACCCAGTACTTC.

The V and J genes are TRBV7-8 and TRBJ2-3, with a possible D match to TRBD1 (5 bases). Trimming shortened V by 5 bases and J by 6 bases, and 24 bases separated the two germline ends. Germline V gene lookup returns CDR1 SGHVS and CDR2 FQNEAQ. The CDR3 runs to 17 residues. This CDR3 reads CASSPHPGQGTLDTQYF. The CDR3 bases are TGTGCCAGCAGCCCCCACCCCGGGCAGGGAACTTTGGATACGCAGTATTTT.

The chain uses TRBV14 and TRBJ1-1; no reliable D call. CDR1 SGHDN and CDR2 FVKESK come from the germline V gene. Trimming shortened V by 3 bases and J by 0 bases, and 8 bases separated the two germline ends. The CDR3 length is 14 residues. This CDR3 reads CASSHLSVNTEAFF. CDR3 bases: TGTGCCAGCAGCCATTTATCGGTGAACACTGAAGCTTTCTTT.

The rearrangement joins TRBV30 to TRBJ1-5; no firm D call. The length of the CDR3 is 14 residues. V shed 1 base and J shed 4 bases, with 11 bases lying between them. CDR1 GTSNPN and CDR2 SVGIG come from the germline V gene (reference sequence). This CDR3 is CAWSARLGNQPQHF. The CDR3 DNA reads as TGTGCCTGGAGTGCGCGGCTCGGGAATCAGCCCCAGCATTTT.

This chain uses TRBV19 with TRBJ2-6; 8 bases align to TRBD1. The trim removed 6 bases at V and 1 base at J, leaving 8 bases unmatched. The CDR3 sequence is 17 residues long. From germline, CDR1 is LNHDA and CDR2 SQIVND (reference sequence). The CDR3 DNA sequence: TGTGCCAGTAGCTATCGGACAGGGACATCTGGGGCCAACGTCCTGACTTTC. Translation gives CASSYRTGTSGANVLTF.

The chain employs TRBV10-3 and TRBJ2-3; tentatively, D is TRBD2 (5 bases). The V gene's germline CDR1 is ENHRY and CDR2 SYGVKD. With 9 bases removed from V and 1 base from J, the gap between germline ends came to 11 bases. The CDR3 extends over 13 amino acids. This CDR3 reads CAISLGGTDTQYF. The DNA for the CDR3 is TGTGCCATTTCGCTCGGGGGCACAGATACGCAGTATTTT.

By share of the sample, this clone is medium-sized. V usage is TRBV27 and J usage is TRBJ1-6, with no clear D. With 8 bases removed from V and 0 bases from J, the gap between germline ends came to 17 bases. The CDR3 has 17 amino acids. Germline CDR1 and CDR2: MNHEY and SMNVEV (reference sequence). CDR3 nucleotide sequence: TGTGCCAGCCGCCATCAGGCCTTGAGCTCCTATAATTCACCCCTCCACTTT. Its protein product is CASRHQALSSYNSPLHF.

This chain links TRBV28 with TRBJ2-7; perhaps TRBD1 as D (5 bases). Per germline, CDR1 MDHEN and CDR2 SYDVKM. Trimming removed 8 bases at V and 6 bases at J, with 17 bases between. The length of the CDR3 is 13 residues. The CDR3 coding sequence is TGTGCCAGCTTACAAGGGGTGTACGGCGAGCAGTACTTC. Its protein is CASLQGVYGEQYF.

The chain uses TRBV24-1 and TRBJ2-3; D possibly corresponds to TRBD2 (5 bases). This CDR3 has 16 residues. Germline CDR1 and CDR2: KGHDR and SFDVKD. V lost 4 bases and J lost 2, with 15 bases in between. The CDR3 coding sequence is TGTGCCACCAGTGACCTCGAGCGGACGCTCACAGATACGCAGTATTTT. Its translation is CATSDLERTLTDTQYF.

This clone was observed a handful of times. The rearrangement uses TRBV2 and TRBJ1-1; possible D gene TRBD1, 5 bases. The V end was cut by 8 bases, the J end by 1 base, with 17 bases between. Germline CDR1 and CDR2: SNHLY and FYNNEI. There are 15 residues in the CDR3. CDR3 loop: CASRQRGFKNTEAFF. CDR3 bases: TGTGCCAGCCGGCAGCGGGGGTTTAAGAACACTGAAGCTTTCTTT.

The chain links TRBV4-2 to TRBJ2-5; TRBD2 matches 9 bases. Germline assignment: CDR1 LGHNA and CDR2 YNFKEQ. Trimming removed 8 bases from V and 3 bases from J; junction bases left unmatched: 10. This CDR3 region has 15 residues. The CDR3 nucleotides read TGTGCCAGCTCGCCGACTAGCGGAGTTGAAGAGACCCAGTACTTC. It yields the protein CASSPTSGVEETQYF.

This sequence joins TRBV19 and TRBJ1-3, with 7 bases lining up with TRBD1. Germline CDR1 and CDR2: LNHDA and SQIVND (reference sequence). This CDR3 spans 16 amino acids. Trimming removed 3 bases from V and 2 bases from J; junction bases left unmatched: 7. CDR3 loop: CASSIPRGNTGNTIYF. The CDR3 bases are TGTGCCAGTAGTATCCCCAGGGGGAACACTGGAAACACCATATATTTT.

This chain joins TRBV14 and TRBJ1-6; possibly TRBD1 for D (6 bases). The CDR3 is made up of 15 amino acids. Per the germline V gene, CDR1 is SGHDN and CDR2 is FVKESK. V dropped 2 bases and J dropped 7 bases, with 12 bases sitting between them. CDR3 in amino acids: CASSQNRVTNSPLHF. In nucleotides, the CDR3 is TGTGCCAGCAGCCAAAACAGGGTGACAAATTCACCCCTCCACTTT.

The J gene is TRBJ2-5, the V gene TRBV28, with 9 bases matching TRBD1. The V segment lost 10 bases and the J segment 4 bases; nucleotides outside the gene matches: 10. The germline CDR1 and CDR2 sequences are MDHEN and SYDVKM. There are 14 residues in the CDR3. Here the CDR3 reads CATLGTGRRETQYF. The CDR3 region has the DNA TGTGCCACCCTCGGGACAGGGCGGAGAGAGACCCAGTACTTC.

A few counts support this clone. This sequence joins TRBV7-9 and TRBJ1-3; 8 nucleotides align to TRBD1. The CDR3 has 19 residues. Germline values: CDR1 SEHNR, CDR2 FQNEAQ (reference sequence). V gave up 6 bases and J gave up 0 bases; unmatched junction bases: 16. The CDR3 region is CASRPSLAGQGRSGNTIYF. In DNA, the CDR3 is TGTGCCAGCAGACCTTCTCTAGCTGGACAGGGACGCTCTGGAAACACCATATATTTT.

Here the CDR3 DNA reads TGTGCCAGCAGTCGGGACAGGATCTACGAGCAGTACTTC. Residues: CASSRDRIYEQYF. The chain links TRBV6-5 to TRBJ2-7, with TRBD1 matching 8 bases. J gave up 3 bases and V 5 bases, and 3 bases lay outside the gene matches. Germline CDR1 reads MNHEY; CDR2 reads SVGAGI. CDR3 length equals 13 residues.

As concerns this clone: A read error may produce the germline difference seen at one junction end. This chain uses TRBV2 with TRBJ1-1; D uncertain. This CDR3 has 17 residues. CDR1 and CDR2 (germline): SNHLY, FYNNEI. CDR3 in amino acids: CASSGRSDPTLKTEAFF. CDR3 coding DNA: TGTGCCAGCAGTGGGAGGTCGGACCCAACTCTGAAGACTGAAGCTTTCTTT.

A single count supports this clone. The rearrangement joins TRBV5-4 to TRBJ2-3; 9 positions agree with TRBD2. Per the germline V gene, CDR1 is SGHNT and CDR2 is YYREEE (reference sequence). Trimming at V came to 0 bases and at J to 2 bases, leaving 7 bases not matched to a gene. There are 17 residues in the CDR3. CDR3 protein: CASSLEPSGIHTDTQYF. For the CDR3, the DNA is TGTGCCAGCAGCTTGGAGCCTAGCGGGATCCACACAGATACGCAGTATTTT. Based on the CDR3 plus reference TRBV5-4 and TRBJ2-3, the full variable domain is ETGVTQSPTHLIKTRGQQVTLRCSSQSGHNTVSWYQQALGQGPQFIFQYYREEENGRGNFPPRFSGLQFPNYSSELNVNALELDDSALYLCASSLEPSGIHTDTQYFGPGTRLTVL.

The V call is TRBV7-9, the J call TRBJ1-6; 7 bases are shared with TRBD1. V was pared by 4 bases and J by 6 bases, with 9 bases of the junction left unmatched. The germline V gene encodes CDR1 SEHNR and CDR2 FQNEAQ (reference sequence). The length of the CDR3 is 16 residues. The DNA for the CDR3 is TGTGCCAGCAGCTCAGGGGTGACAGGGCTTAATTCACCCCTCCACTTT. Translated, it gives CASSSGVTGLNSPLHF.

This chain links TRBV28 with TRBJ2-1, with D possibly TRBD1 on 6 matching bases. V lost 5 bases to trimming and J lost 2 bases, with 10 bases between them. CDR1 is MDHEN and CDR2 is SYDVKM in the germline V gene. CDR3 length: 14 residues. CDR3 loop: CASSPGHPYNEQFF. The CDR3 nucleotides read TGTGCCAGCAGTCCGGGACACCCCTACAATGAGCAGTTCTTC.

The chain employs TRBV18 and TRBJ1-2, with 8 bases that match TRBD1. After removal of 4 bases from V and 1 base from J, the junction contained 5 bases not matched to a gene. Germline V lookup: CDR1 KGHSH, CDR2 LQKENI. This CDR3 is built from 15 residues. The DNA of the CDR3 is TGTGCCAGCTCACAGGACAGGGAACATAACTATGGCTACACCTTC. This sequence encodes CASSQDREHNYGYTF.